Listed below are T cell receptor beta chains from one sample, sequenced in a study of CD8 T cells in ankylosing spondylitis. In TCRdb, the 5' RACE reads were re-called with MiXCR into one record per CDR3 protein. The sample contains 250,000 or so distinct CDR3 sequences, under 30% of which appear only once. Sequencing was carried out using blood, either unsorted or a sorted T cell fraction (not recorded which). These receptors were collected from a male donor with ankylosing spondylitis or in good health (not recorded which). Both conserved end residues are part of each CDR3. The order of the fields is D gene, clone size, J gene, V gene, CDR3 protein, CDR3 DNA. D genes are given only for firm matches. Clone sizes are given selectively: once, few, many, or a class where the clone is expanded.

D: -
size: few
J: TRBJ1-4
V: TRBV20-1
CDR3: CSAKNNEKLFF
DNA: TGCAGTGCTAAAAATAATGAAAAACTGTTTTTT

D: -
size: -
J: TRBJ2-1
V: TRBV4-1
CDR3: CASSQLGRTSDEQFF
DNA: TGCGCCAGCAGCCAACTGGGACGGACCTCCGATGAGCAGTTCTTC

D: -
size: many
J: TRBJ1-2
V: TRBV6-5
CDR3: CASSYSGGGFLYGYTF
DNA: TGTGCCAGCAGTTACTCTGGGGGGGGCTTTCTTTATGGCTACACCTTC

D: TRBD1
size: -
J: TRBJ2-6
V: TRBV6-1
CDR3: CASQDRGGGGANVLTF
DNA: TGTGCCAGCCAGGACAGGGGGGGCGGTGGGGCCAACGTCCTGACTTTC

D: -
size: -
J: TRBJ2-5
V: TRBV6-1
CDR3: CASSPPEKEETQYF
DNA: TGTGCCAGCAGTCCGCCCGAGAAGGAAGAGACCCAGTACTTC

D: -
size: many
J: TRBJ2-3
V: TRBV5-1
CDR3: CASSSPSASTDTQYF
DNA: TGCGCCAGCAGCTCCCCGTCAGCTAGCACAGATACGCAGTATTTT

D: -
size: many
J: TRBJ2-3
V: TRBV28
CDR3: CASSGPGRDGDTQYF
DNA: TGTGCCAGCAGTGGTCCGGGACGGGATGGAGATACGCAGTATTTT

D: TRBD1
size: -
J: TRBJ1-2
V: TRBV10-3
CDR3: CAISGDREGSYGYTF
DNA: TGTGCCATCAGTGGGGACAGGGAGGGTAGCTATGGCTACACCTTC

D: -
size: many
J: TRBJ2-7
V: TRBV29-1
CDR3: CSVGGHYPYEQYF
DNA: TGCAGCGTGGGGGGACACTACCCCTACGAGCAGTACTTC

D: -
size: -
J: TRBJ2-1
V: TRBV9
CDR3: CASSVGTVSYNEQFF
DNA: TGTGCCAGCAGCGTAGGTACAGTCTCCTACAATGAGCAGTTCTTC

D: TRBD1
size: few
J: TRBJ2-5
V: TRBV20-1
CDR3: CSARWDRGLEETQYF
DNA: TGCAGTGCTAGATGGGACAGGGGGTTAGAAGAGACCCAGTACTTC